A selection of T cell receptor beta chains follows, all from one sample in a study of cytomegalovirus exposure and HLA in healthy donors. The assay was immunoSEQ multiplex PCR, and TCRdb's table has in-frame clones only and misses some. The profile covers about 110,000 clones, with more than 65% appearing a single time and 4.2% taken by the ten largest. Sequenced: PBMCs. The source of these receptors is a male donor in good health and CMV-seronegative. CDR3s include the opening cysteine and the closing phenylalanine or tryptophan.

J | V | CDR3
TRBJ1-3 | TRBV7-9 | CASRQSPRRTGIGNTIYF
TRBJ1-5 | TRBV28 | CASSLTRDNQPQHF
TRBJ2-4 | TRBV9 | CASPGKAKNIQYF
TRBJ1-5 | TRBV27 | CASSQGGTGNQPQHF
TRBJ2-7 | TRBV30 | CACFNGTASYEQYF
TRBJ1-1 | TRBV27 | CASSFNPGWNTEAFF
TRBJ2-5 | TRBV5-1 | CASSLAALQETQYF
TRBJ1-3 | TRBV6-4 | CASGQGNTIYF
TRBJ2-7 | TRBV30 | CAWSGNLVLEQYF
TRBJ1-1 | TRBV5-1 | CASSFGGASTAEAFF
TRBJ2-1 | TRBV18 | CASSPGDRQWQFF
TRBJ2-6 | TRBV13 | CASSSTGGESILAGANVLTF
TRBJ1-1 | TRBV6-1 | CASSEQGTTEAFF
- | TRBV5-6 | CASTLTSGRFLREQYF
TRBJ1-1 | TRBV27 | CASGSNTGWVTEAFF
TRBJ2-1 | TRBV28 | CASSFGLAGQRAFEQFF
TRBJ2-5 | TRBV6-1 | CASPKSEGEQETQYF
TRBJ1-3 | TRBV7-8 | CASSSVGAGNTIYF
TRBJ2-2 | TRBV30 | CAWGDLRDTNTGELFF
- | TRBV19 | CASSMGTPAWGYEQYF
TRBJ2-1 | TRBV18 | CASSRTGLAGGSEQFF
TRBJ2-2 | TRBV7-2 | CASSLDGGAVTGELFF
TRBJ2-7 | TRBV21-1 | CASSKGTRDRVYEQYF
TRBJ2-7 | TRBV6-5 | CASMRGRGDEQYF
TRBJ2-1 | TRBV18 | CASSPVPGSQNEQFF
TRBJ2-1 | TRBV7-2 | CASNPTGVVHEQFF
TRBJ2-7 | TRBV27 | CASSGTSGASPYEQYF
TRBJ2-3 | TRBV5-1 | CASSRDPRDRGNGGTDTQYF
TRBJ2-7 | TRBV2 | CASSEEQGSYEQYF